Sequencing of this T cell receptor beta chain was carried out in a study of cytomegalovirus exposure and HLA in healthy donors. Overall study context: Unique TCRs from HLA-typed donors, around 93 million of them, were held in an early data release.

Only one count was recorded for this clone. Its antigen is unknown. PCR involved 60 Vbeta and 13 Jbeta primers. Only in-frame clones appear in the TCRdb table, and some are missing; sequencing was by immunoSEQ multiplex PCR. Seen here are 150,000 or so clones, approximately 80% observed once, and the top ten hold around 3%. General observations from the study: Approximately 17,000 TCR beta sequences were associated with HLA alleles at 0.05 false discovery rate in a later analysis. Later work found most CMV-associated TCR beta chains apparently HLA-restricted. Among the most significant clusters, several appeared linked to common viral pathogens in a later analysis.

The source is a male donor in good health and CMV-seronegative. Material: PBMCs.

CDR3 in amino acids: CASSGGLAGRSSYNEQFF. The CDR3 nucleotides are TGTGCCAGCAGCGGGGGACTAGCGGGGCGAAGCTCCTACAATGAGCAGTTCTTC. The J gene is TRBJ2-1, the V gene TRBV11-2; 13 bases map to TRBD2. After removal of 5 bases from V and 0 bases from J, the junction contained 7 bases not matched to a gene. The CDR3 consists of 18 residues. Germline CDR1 reads SGHAT; CDR2 reads FQNNGV.